Ten or more counts support the clone carrying this T cell receptor beta chain. MiXCR, applied by TCRdb to the 5' RACE reads, yields one record per CDR3 protein. The sample lists approximately 550,000 distinct CDR3 sequences, over 15% seen once, with about 13% in the top ten. This record belongs to a study of T cells after yellow fever vaccination. This CDR3 comprises 14 residues. CDR1 is SGHRS and CDR2 is YFSETQ in the germline V gene. Trimming cost V 4 bases and J 2 bases; bases outside gene matches: 4. This chain connects TRBV5-1 to TRBJ2-7, with TRBD1 matching 9 bases. Sample: PBMCs, taken 15 days after the yellow fever booster vaccination. The clonotype originates from a man under 40 who received the YFV17D yellow fever vaccine. In DNA form, the CDR3 reads TGCGCCAGCAGCACCAGGACAGGGGCCTACGAGCAGTACTTC. Its translation is CASSTRTGAYEQYF.